Each of the 18 T cell receptor beta chains below was sequenced from the same sample in a study of cytomegalovirus exposure and HLA in healthy donors. The method was immunoSEQ multiplex PCR; TCRdb's version includes in-frame clones alone and lacks a portion of them. In the table there are tens of thousands of clones, around 95% of which are singletons. The specimen was PBMCs. Every receptor here comes from a man aged 18 to 30 in good health and CMV-seronegative.

The CDR3 loop reads CASSASVSNTGELFF. In DNA, the CDR3 is TGCGCCAGCAGTGCGAGCGTCTCGAACACCGGGGAGCTGTTTTTT. V gene TRBV10-1 combines with J gene TRBJ2-2, with D uncertain. Germline V gene sequence: CDR1 WNHNN, CDR2 SYGVQD (reference sequence). Deletions cut 4 bases from V and 0 bases from J, with 9 bases between. This CDR3 region has 15 residues.

J is TRBJ1-2 and V is TRBV29-1; no clear D gene. Germline loops: CDR1 SQVTM, CDR2 ANQGSEA. This CDR3 contains 13 residues. V gave up 4 bases and J gave up 1 base, with 10 bases separating them. CDR3 sequence reads: CSVGVARNYGYTF. The CDR3 nucleotides read TGCAGCGTTGGAGTAGCCCGTAACTATGGCTACACCTTC.

The chain combines TRBV4-1 with TRBJ2-7; 7 bases agree with TRBD1. After removal of 3 bases from V and 0 bases from J, the junction contained 11 bases not matched to a gene. Germline CDR1 MGHRA, CDR2 YSYEKL. This CDR3 has 17 residues. The CDR3 DNA reads TGCGCCAGCAGCCAGGAACCGGGACAGATTTACTCCTACGAGCAGTACTTC. Amino acid sequence: CASSQEPGQIYSYEQYF.

The chain carries TRBV2 and TRBJ1-1; a possible D gene is TRBD1 (6 bases). Germline V gives CDR1 SNHLY, CDR2 FYNNEI. The CDR3 consists of 14 residues. V dropped 7 bases and J dropped 0 bases, with 12 bases sitting between them. The CDR3 nucleotides read TGTGCCAGCACCAGGCAGGGGATGAACACTGAAGCTTTCTTT. Amino acids: CASTRQGMNTEAFF.

The chain combines TRBV7-2 with TRBJ2-7; TRBD1 matches at 11 bases. V was pared by 8 bases and J by 5 bases, with 11 bases of the junction left unmatched. The CDR3 length is 15 residues. Germline V gene lookup returns CDR1 SGHTA and CDR2 FQGNSA. CDR3 in amino acids: CASGTGGLVVDEQYF. The CDR3 DNA is TGTGCCAGCGGGACAGGGGGTCTTGTCGTCGACGAGCAGTACTTC.

The chain carries TRBV7-9 and TRBJ2-2; 9 bases agree with TRBD1. J was trimmed by 3 bases and V by 4 bases; bases with no gene match: 6. Germline CDR1 is SEHNR and CDR2 is FQNEAQ (reference sequence). The CDR3 is 16 residues long. The CDR3 nucleotides are TGTGCCAGCAGCTCTAACGGACAGGGGTACACCGGGGAGCTGTTTTTT. Protein product: CASSSNGQGYTGELFF.

As DNA, the CDR3 is TGTGCCATCAGTGAGTCGACTCGGGTTAGGGAGGCTGGGGCCAACGTCCTGACTTTC. Translated, it gives CAISESTRVREAGANVLTF. The V and J genes are TRBV10-3 and TRBJ2-6, with D tentatively TRBD2 (6 bases). Germline CDR1 reads ENHRY; CDR2 reads SYGVKD. Trimming removed 0 bases at V and 2 bases at J, with 17 bases between. The CDR3 totals 19 residues.

In its sample, this clone was seen once. This chain links TRBV20-1 with TRBJ1-2; D ambiguous. CDR1 is DFQATT, CDR2 SNEGSKA, per germline (reference sequence). This CDR3 spans 11 amino acids. Trimming removed 3 bases at V and 5 bases at J, with 7 bases between. The CDR3 here is CSASTVYGYTF. The DNA for the CDR3 is TGCAGTGCTAGTACAGTGTATGGCTACACCTTC.

This clone was detected only once. V gene TRBV19 combines with J gene TRBJ2-4; TRBD1 matches 12 bases. The CDR3 length is 18 residues. Trimming took 2 bases from V and 2 from J; bases not matched to a gene: 7. Germline V CDR1 and CDR2: LNHDA, SQIVND (reference sequence). In nucleotides, the CDR3 is TGTGCCAGTAGTATATCCGGGGACAGGGGGCTTACCAAAAACATTCAGTACTTC. Translated: CASSISGDRGLTKNIQYF.

V and J are TRBV7-2 and TRBJ1-1, with D perhaps TRBD1 (5 bases). Trimming took off 3 bases at V and 0 bases at J, with 17 bases between the two ends. The V gene's germline CDR1 is SGHTA and CDR2 FQGNSA. The CDR3 totals 17 residues. The CDR3 coding sequence is TGTGCCAGCAGCTTGGGCGAGACAGACAGCATGAACACTGAAGCTTTCTTT. This encodes CASSLGETDSMNTEAFF.

This clone was recorded only once. This rearrangement joins TRBV27 to TRBJ1-6, with no clear D. The CDR3 extends over 16 amino acids. Looked up from germline, CDR1 is MNHEY and CDR2 is SMNVEV (reference sequence). V was trimmed by 2 bases and J by 6 bases, leaving 14 bases between them. CDR3 DNA sequence: TGTGCCAGCAGTTTAATGGTTTCCTCGGGTAATTCACCCCTCCACTTT. Translation: CASSLMVSSGNSPLHF.

This clone appeared a single time. The V and J genes are TRBV7-6 and TRBJ2-5, with TRBD2 matching over 13 bases. The CDR3 has 18 residues. Germline V gives CDR1 SGHVS, CDR2 FNYEAQ. Trimming cost V 5 bases and J 5 bases; bases outside gene matches: 14. The CDR3 loop is CASSQRTSGSLWPETQYF. CDR3 nucleotide sequence: TGTGCCAGCAGCCAACGGACTAGCGGGAGCTTATGGCCGGAGACCCAGTACTTC.

The chain recombines TRBV6-1 with TRBJ2-3; D ambiguous. V was trimmed by 2 bases and J by 0 bases, leaving 9 bases between them. Germline lookup yields CDR1 MNHNS and CDR2 SASEGT. This CDR3 region has 15 residues. In nucleotides, the CDR3 is TGTGCCAGCAGTGAAACAGAGACCAGCACAGATACGCAGTATTTT. This encodes CASSETETSTDTQYF.

The chain joins TRBV7-6 to TRBJ2-7, with 15 bases identical to TRBD2. In germline, CDR1 is SGHVS, CDR2 FNYEAQ. This CDR3 has 18 residues. The V gene end was trimmed by 5 bases and the J gene end by 5 bases; junction bases not matched to a gene: 13. The CDR3 reads CASSPFGLAGGKVDEQYF. The CDR3 DNA sequence: TGTGCCAGCAGCCCCTTCGGACTAGCGGGAGGGAAGGTCGACGAGCAGTACTTC.

The count of this clone is one. The V and J genes are TRBV2 and TRBJ1-5; D may be TRBD1 (5 bases). CDR1 and CDR2 from the germline V gene are SNHLY and FYNNEI. The CDR3 length is 14 residues. The V end was cut by 8 bases, the J end by 5 bases, with 16 bases between. The chain's CDR3 is CASGGVGRHQPQHF. The CDR3 DNA sequence: TGTGCCAGCGGAGGGGTCGGGCGTCATCAGCCCCAGCATTTT.

This clone was recorded only once. V usage is TRBV13 and J usage is TRBJ1-2; 9 positions agree with TRBD1. This CDR3 comprises 14 residues. Germline loops: CDR1 PRHDT, CDR2 FYEKMQ (reference sequence). Trimming cost V 1 base and J 6 bases; bases outside gene matches: 3. CDR3 in DNA: TGTGCCAGCAGCTTAGCCCGGACAGGGGATGGCTACACCTTC. As protein: CASSLARTGDGYTF. The whole variable domain, filled in from reference TRBV13 and TRBJ1-2, reads AAGVIQSPRHLIKEKRETATLKCYPIPRHDTVYWYQQGPGQDPQFLISFYEKMQSDKGSIPDRFSAQQFSDYHSELNMSSLELGDSALYFCASSLARTGDGYTFGSGTRLTVV.

This chain uses TRBV11-2 with TRBJ2-7, with 7 nucleotides matching TRBD1. V was clipped by 5 bases and J by 2 bases; unmatched bases: 12. This CDR3 has 16 amino acids. CDR1 is SGHAT and CDR2 is FQNNGV in the germline V gene. Written as DNA, the CDR3 is TGTGCCAGCAGCATCCTCGGCAGGGGGTTCCCCTACGAGCAGTACTTC. This gives the protein CASSILGRGFPYEQYF.

The J gene is TRBJ1-2, the V gene TRBV5-6; TRBD1 is a possible D gene (6 bases). The germline V gene encodes CDR1 SGHDT and CDR2 YYEEEE. V lost 0 bases, J lost 8 bases, and 14 bases lay in between. CDR3 length: 14 amino acids. This chain's CDR3 is CASSLGGHVSGYTF. DNA for the CDR3: TGTGCCAGCAGCTTGGGGGGACATGTAAGCGGCTACACCTTC. The whole variable domain, filled in from reference TRBV5-6 and TRBJ1-2, reads DAGVTQSPTHLIKTRGQQVTLRCSPKSGHDTVSWYQQALGQGPQFIFQYYEEEERQRGNFPDRFSGHQFPNYSSELNVNALLLGDSALYLCASSLGGHVSGYTFGSGTRLTVV.